This T cell receptor (beta chain) derives from a study of spatial heterogeneity in lung cancer. Study in general: Alpha-chain sequences were detected in numbers that were consistently lower than beta-chain sequences. Study findings and constraints: There were more appearances of ubiquitous expanded tumor TCRs in blood at resection than at follow-up.

Documented time point: sample taken at primary tumor resection. No cells were sorted before sequencing. The whole RNA sequenced was extracted from tumor, nontumor lung or frozen PBMC. Just over 70 TRACERx patients with early, untreated non-small cell lung cancer donated samples. TCR cDNA molecules each had a unique molecular identifier. Via MiXCR, TCRdb re-called the 5' RACE reads, giving one row per CDR3 protein. The sample yields tens of thousands of distinct CDR3 sequences, roughly 13% seen once. As to this clonotype: Antigen unknown.

This specimen consisted of PBMCs, obtained at surgery. This receptor was identified in a male donor with early-stage non-small cell lung cancer.

The CDR3 is CASSSGQNTEAFF. The DNA for the CDR3 is TGCGCCAGCAGCTCAGGACAGAACACTGAAGCTTTCTTT. The chain uses TRBV5-1 and TRBJ1-1; TRBD1 might be the D (5 bases). The V gene's germline CDR1 is SGHRS and CDR2 YFSETQ. The CDR3 loop spans 13 amino acids. V lost 3 bases and J 1 base, leaving 7 bases between the germline ends.